This T cell receptor beta chain was recorded in a study of cytomegalovirus exposure and HLA in healthy donors. General study results and limits: Per a later analysis, fewer than 20,000 TCR beta sequences showed association with HLA alleles at 0.05 false discovery rate. In a later analysis, a missense DCLRE1C variant was linked to TCR beta V- and J-gene trimming. Relative to equally common others, HLA-associated TCR beta chains showed greater clonal expansion in a later analysis. Within an earlier analysis, most TCR beta V segments proved productive either about 87% or about 30% of the time.

Trimming left V 0 bases short and J 3 bases short, with 14 bases between. Germline CDR1 reads MGHRA; CDR2 reads YSYEKL. This CDR3 is built from 16 residues. Turning to this clone: Its antigen is still unknown.

PCR was performed using 60 Vbeta and 13 Jbeta primers. TCRdb's copy holds only in-frame clones and misses some; the assay was immunoSEQ multiplex PCR. The table gives around 110,000 clones; the top ten clones make up roughly 3.6% of it. The genes are TRBV4-1 and TRBJ2-5; weak D call: TRBD1 (6 bases). The sequence came from a man aged 30 to 45 in good health and CMV-seronegative. The sequencing sample was made of PBMCs. CDR3 DNA: TGCGCCAGCAGCCAAGACGTACCCCAGGGGAAAGAGACCCAGTACTTC. Translation gives CASSQDVPQGKETQYF.